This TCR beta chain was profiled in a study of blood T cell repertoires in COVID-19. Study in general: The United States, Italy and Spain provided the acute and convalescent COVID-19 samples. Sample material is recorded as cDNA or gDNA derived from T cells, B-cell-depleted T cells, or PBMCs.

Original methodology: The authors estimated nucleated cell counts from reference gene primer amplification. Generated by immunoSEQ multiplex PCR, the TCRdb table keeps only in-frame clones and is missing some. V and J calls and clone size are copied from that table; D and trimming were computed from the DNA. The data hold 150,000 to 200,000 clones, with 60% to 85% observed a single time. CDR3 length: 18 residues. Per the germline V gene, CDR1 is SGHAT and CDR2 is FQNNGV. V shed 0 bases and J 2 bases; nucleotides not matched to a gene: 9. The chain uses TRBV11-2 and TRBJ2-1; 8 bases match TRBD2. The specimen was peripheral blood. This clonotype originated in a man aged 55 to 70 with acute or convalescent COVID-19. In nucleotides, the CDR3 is TGTGCCAGCAGCTTAGATACGGTAGCGGGGCCAACCTACAATGAGCAGTTCTTC. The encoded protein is CASSLDTVAGPTYNEQFF.